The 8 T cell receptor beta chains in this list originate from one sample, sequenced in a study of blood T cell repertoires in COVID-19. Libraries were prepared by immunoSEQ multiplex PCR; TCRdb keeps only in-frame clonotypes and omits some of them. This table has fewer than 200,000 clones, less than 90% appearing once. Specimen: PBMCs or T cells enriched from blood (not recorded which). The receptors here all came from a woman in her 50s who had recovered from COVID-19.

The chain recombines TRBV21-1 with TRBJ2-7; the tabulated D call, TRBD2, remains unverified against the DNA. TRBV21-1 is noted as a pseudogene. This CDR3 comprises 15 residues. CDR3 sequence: CASSKDGGGLYEQYV. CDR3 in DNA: TGTGCCAGCAGCAAAGATGGCGGGGGTCTCTACGAGCAGTACGTC.

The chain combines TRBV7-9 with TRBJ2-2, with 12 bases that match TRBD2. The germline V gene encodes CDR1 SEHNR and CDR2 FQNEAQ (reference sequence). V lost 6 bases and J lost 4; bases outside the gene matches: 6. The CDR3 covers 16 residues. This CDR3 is CASRSSGGASTGELFF. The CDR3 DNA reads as TGTGCCAGCAGGTCTAGCGGGGGGGCCTCCACCGGGGAGCTGTTTTTT.

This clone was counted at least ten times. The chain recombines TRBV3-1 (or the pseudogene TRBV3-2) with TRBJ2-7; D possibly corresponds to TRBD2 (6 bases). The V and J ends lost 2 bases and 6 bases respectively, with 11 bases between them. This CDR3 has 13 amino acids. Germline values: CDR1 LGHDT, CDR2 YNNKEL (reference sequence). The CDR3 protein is CASSQWGDPEQYV. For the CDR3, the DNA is TGTGCCAGCAGCCAATGGGGGGATCCCGAGCAGTACGTC.

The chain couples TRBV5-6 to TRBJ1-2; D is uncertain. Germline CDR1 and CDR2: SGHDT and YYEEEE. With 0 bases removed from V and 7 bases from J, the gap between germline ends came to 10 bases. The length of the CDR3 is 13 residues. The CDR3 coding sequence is TGTGCCAGCAGCTTGGCGGGTAAGGCTGGCTACACCTTC. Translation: CASSLAGKAGYTF.

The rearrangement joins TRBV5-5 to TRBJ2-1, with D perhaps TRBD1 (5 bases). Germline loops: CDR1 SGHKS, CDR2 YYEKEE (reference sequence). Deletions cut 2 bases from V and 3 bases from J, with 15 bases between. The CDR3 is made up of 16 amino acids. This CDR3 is CASSFEKGFLYNEQFF. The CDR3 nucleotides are TGTGCCAGCAGCTTTGAGAAGGGGTTTCTCTACAATGAGCAGTTCTTC.

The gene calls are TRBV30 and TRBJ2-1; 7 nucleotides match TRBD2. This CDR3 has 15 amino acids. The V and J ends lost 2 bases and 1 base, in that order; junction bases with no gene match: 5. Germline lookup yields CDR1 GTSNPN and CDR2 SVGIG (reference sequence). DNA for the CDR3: TGTGCCTGGAGTAGGCTAGCGGATTCCTACAATGAGCAGTTCTTC. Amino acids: CAWSRLADSYNEQFF.

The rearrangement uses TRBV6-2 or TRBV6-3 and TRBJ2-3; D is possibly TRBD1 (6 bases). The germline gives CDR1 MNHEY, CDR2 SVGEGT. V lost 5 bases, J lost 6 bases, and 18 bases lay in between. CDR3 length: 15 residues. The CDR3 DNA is TGTGCCAGCAGTCCCCAGGGGATCCAGCGGGATACGCAGTATTTT. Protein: CASSPQGIQRDTQYF.

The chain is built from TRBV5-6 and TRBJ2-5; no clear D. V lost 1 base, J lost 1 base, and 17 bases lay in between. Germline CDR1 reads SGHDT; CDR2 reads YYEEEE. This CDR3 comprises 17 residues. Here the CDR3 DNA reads TGTGCCAGCAGCTTGACGGTCAGGCTGGGTGTCCAAGAGACCCAGTACTTC. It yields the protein CASSLTVRLGVQETQYF.